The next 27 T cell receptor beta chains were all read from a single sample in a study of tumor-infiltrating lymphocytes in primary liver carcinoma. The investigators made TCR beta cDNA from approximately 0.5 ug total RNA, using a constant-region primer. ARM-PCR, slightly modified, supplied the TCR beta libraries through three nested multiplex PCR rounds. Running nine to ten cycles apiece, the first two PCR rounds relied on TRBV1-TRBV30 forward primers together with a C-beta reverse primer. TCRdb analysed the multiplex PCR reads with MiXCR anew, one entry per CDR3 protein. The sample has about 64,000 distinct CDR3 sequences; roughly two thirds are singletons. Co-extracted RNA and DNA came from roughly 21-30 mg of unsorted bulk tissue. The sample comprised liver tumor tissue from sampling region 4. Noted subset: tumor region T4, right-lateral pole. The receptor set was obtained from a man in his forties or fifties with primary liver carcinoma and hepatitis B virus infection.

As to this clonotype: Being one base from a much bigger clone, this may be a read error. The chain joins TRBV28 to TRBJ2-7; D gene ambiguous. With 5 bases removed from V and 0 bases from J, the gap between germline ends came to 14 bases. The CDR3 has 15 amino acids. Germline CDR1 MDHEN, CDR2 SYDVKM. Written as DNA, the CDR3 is TGTGCCAGCAGTGAAATCAGGCTCCTCTCCTACGAGCAGTACTTC. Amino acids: CASSEIRLLSYEQYF.

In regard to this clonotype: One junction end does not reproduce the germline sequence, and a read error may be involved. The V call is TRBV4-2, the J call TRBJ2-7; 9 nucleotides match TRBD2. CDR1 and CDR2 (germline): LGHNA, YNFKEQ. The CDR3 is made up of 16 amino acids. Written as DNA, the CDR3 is TGTACCAGCAGCCAAGCGGCTAGCGGGGTTTCCTATGGGCAGTACTTC. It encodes CTSSQAASGVSYGQYF.

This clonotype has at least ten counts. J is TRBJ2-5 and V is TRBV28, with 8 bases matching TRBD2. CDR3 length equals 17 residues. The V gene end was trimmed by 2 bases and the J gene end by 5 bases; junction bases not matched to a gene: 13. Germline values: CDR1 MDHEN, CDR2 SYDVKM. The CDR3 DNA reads TGTGCCAGCAGTTTACTTGTCAGTAGCGGGATGATTGAGACCCAGTACTTC. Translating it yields CASSLLVSSGMIETQYF.

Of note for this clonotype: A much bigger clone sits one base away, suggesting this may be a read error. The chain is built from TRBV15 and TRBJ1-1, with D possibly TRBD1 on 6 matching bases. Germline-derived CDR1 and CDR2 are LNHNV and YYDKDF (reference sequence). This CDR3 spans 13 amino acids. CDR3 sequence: CATSKGVYAEAIF. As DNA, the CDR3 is TGTGCCACCTCCAAGGGGGTTTATGCTGAAGCTATCTTT.

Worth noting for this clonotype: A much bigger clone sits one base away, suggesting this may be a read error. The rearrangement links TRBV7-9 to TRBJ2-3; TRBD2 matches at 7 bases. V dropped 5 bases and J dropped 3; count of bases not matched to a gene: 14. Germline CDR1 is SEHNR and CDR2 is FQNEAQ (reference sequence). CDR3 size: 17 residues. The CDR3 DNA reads TGTGCCAGCAGCACCCAAGAGGAGAGCGGGATAACAGATACGCAGTATTTT. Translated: CASSTQEESGITDTQYF.

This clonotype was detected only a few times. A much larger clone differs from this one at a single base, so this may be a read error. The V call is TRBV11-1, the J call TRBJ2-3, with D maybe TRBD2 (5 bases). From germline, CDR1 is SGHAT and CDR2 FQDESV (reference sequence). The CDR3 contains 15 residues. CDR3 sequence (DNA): TGTGCCGGCAGTTTGCCGAGGGAGAACATAGATACGCAGTATTTT. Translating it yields CAGSLPRENIDTQYF.

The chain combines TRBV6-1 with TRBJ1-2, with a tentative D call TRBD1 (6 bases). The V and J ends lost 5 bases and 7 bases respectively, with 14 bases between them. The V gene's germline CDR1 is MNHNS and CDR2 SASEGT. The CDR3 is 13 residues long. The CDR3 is CASSPQGTGGYTF. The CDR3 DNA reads TGTGCCAGCAGTCCCCAGGGGACCGGTGGCTACACCTTC.

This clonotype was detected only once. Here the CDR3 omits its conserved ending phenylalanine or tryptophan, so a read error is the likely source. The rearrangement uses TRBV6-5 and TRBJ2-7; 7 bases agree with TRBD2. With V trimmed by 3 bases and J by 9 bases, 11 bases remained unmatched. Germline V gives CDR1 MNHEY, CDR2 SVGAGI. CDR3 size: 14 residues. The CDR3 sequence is CASSYAGELGVQYY. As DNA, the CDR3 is TGTGCCAGCAGTTATGCGGGAGAGCTAGGCGTGCAGTACTAC.

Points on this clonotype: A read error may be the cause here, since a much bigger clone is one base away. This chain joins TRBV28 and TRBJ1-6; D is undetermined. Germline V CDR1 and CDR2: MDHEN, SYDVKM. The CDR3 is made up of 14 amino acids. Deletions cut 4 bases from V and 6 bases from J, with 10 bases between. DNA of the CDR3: TGTGCCAGCAGTTCGGAGATTAGTAATTCACCCCTCCACTTT. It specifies CASSSEISNSPLHF.

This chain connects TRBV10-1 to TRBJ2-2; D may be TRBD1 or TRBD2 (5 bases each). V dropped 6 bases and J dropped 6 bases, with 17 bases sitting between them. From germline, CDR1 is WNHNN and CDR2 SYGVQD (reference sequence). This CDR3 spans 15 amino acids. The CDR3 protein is CASREDARGAGELFF. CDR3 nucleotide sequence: TGCGCCAGCAGGGAGGACGCGAGAGGGGCCGGGGAGCTGTTTTTT.

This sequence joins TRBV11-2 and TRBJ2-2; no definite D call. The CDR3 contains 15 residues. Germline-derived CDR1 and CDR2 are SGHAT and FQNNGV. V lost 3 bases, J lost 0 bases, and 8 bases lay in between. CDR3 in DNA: TGTGCCAGCAGCTTTAGGCAATCGAACACCGGGGAGCTGTTTTTT. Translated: CASSFRQSNTGELFF.

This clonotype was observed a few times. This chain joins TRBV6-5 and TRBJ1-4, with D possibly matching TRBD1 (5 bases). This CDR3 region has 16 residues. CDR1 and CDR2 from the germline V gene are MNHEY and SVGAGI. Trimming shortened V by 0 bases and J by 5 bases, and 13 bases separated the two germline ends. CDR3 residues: CASSYSSGTSNEKLFF. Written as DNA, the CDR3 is TGTGCCAGCAGTTACTCGTCCGGGACGTCAAATGAAAAACTGTTTTTT.

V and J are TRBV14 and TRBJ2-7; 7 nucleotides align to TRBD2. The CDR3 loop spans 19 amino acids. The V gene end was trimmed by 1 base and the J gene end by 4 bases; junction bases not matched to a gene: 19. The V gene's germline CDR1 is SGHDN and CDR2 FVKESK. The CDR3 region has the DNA TGTGCCAGCAGCCAAGGGCGGACTAGGAGTCGACCATACTCTTACGAGCAGTACTTC. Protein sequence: CASSQGRTRSRPYSYEQYF.

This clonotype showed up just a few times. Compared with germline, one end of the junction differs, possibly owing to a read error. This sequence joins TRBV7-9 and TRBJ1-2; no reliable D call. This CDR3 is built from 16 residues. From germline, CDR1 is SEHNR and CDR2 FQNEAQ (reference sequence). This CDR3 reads CTSSPEGRLSQYDYTF. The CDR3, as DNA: TGTACCAGCAGCCCCGAGGGCAGGCTGTCCCAGTATGACTACACCTTT.

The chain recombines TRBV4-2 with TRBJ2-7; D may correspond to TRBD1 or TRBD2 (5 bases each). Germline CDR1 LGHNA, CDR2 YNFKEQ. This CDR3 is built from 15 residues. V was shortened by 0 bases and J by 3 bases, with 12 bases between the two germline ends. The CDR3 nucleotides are TGTGCCAGCAGCCAAGATGAGGGGAGCTGCTACGAGCAGTACTTC. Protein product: CASSQDEGSCYEQYF.

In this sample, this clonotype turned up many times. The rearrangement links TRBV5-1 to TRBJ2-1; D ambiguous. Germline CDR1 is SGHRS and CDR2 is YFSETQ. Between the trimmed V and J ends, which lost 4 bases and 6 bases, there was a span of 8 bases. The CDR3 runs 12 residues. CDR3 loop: CASSPEGNEQFF. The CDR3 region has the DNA TGCGCCAGCAGCCCCGAAGGCAATGAGCAGTTCTTC. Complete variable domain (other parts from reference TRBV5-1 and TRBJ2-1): KAGVTQTPRYLIKTRGQQVTLSCSPISGHRSVSWYQQTPGQGLQFLFEYFSETQRNKGNFPGRFSGRQFSNSRSEMNVSTLELGDSALYLCASSPEGNEQFFGPGTRLTVL.

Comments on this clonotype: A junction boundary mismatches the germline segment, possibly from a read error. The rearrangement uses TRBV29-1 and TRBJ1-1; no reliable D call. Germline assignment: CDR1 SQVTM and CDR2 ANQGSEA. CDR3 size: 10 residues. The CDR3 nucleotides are TGCAGCGTACTTGACACTGGAGCTGTCTTT. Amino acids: CSVLDTGAVF.

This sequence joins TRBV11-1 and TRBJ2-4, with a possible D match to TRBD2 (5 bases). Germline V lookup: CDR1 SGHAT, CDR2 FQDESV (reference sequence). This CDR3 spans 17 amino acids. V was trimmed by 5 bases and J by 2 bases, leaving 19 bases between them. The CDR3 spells CASSTPETIGTKNIQYF. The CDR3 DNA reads TGTGCCAGCAGCACTCCCGAGACTATCGGGACCAAAAACATTCAGTACTTC.

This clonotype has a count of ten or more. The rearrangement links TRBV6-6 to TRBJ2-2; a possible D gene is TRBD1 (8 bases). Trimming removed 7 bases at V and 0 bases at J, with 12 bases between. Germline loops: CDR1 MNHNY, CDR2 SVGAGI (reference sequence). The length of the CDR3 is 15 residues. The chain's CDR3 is CASTTGGANTGELFF. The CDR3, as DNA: TGTGCCAGCACTACAGGGGGGGCGAACACCGGGGAGCTGTTTTTT.

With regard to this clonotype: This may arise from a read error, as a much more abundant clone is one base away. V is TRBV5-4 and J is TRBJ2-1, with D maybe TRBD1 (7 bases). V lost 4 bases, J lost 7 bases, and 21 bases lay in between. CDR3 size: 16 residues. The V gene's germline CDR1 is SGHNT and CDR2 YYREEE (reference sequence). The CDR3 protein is CASSPGGGGYLNEQFF. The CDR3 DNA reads TGTGCCAGCAGCCCCGGCGGAGGGGGCTATCTGAATGAGCAGTTCTTC. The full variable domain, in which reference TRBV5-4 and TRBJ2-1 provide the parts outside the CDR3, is ETGVTQSPTHLIKTRGQQVTLRCSSQSGHNTVSWYQQALGQGPQFIFQYYREEENGRGNFPPRFSGLQFPNYSSELNVNALELDDSALYLCASSPGGGGYLNEQFFGPGTRLTVL.

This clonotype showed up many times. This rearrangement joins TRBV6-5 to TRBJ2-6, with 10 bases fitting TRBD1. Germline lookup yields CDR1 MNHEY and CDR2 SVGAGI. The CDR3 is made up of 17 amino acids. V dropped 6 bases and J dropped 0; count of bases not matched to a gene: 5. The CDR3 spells CASRLGQGSSGANVLTF. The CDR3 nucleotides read TGTGCCAGCAGGTTGGGACAGGGGAGCTCTGGGGCCAACGTCCTGACTTTC.

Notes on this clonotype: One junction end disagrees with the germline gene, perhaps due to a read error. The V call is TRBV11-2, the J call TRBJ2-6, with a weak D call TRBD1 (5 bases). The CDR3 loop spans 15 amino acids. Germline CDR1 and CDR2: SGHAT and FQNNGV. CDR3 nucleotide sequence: TGTGACACCCGGCGGCCGCACTCTGGGGCCAACGTCCCGACTTTC. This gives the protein CDTRRPHSGANVPTF.

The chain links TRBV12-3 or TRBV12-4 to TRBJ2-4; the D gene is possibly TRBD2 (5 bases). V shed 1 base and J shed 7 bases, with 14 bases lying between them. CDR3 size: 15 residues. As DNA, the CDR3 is TGTGCCAGCAGTTTAGTCCGGGATGGCAAGAACATTCAGTACTTC. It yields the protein CASSLVRDGKNIQYF.

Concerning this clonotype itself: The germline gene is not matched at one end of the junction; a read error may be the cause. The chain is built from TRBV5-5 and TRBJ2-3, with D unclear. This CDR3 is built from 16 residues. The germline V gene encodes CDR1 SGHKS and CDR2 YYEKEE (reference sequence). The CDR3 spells CGSNSPDGSSTDTQYF. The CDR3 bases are TGTGGCAGCAACTCCCCTGACGGGTCGAGCACAGATACGCAGTATTTT.

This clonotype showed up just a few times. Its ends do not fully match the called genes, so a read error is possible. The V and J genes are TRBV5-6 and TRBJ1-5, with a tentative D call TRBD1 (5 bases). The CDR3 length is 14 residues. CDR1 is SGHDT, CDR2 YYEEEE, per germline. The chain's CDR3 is CASNLAGRGQPQHF. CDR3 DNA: TGTGCCAGCAACTTGGCAGGGAGAGGTCAGCCCCAGCATTTT. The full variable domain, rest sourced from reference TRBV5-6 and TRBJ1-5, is DAGVTQSPTHLIKTRGQQVTLRCSPKSGHDTVSWYQQALGQGPQFIFQYYEEEERQRGNFPDRFSGHQFPNYSSELNVNALLLGDSALYLCASNLAGRGQPQHFGDGTRLSIL.

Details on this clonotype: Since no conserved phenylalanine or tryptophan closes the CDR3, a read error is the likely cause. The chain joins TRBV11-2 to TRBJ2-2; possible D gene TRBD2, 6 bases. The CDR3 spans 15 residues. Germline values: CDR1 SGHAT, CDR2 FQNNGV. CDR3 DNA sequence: TGTGCCAGCAGCTTTGCGGGATCGATCACCGGAGAGCTGTTTTAT. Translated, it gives CASSFAGSITGELFY.

The DNA of the CDR3 is TGCAGCGCGCGGACTAGCAGGAGTTCAAGACACTACGAGCAGTACTTC. This gives the protein CSARTSRSSRHYEQYF. The chain carries TRBV29-1 and TRBJ2-7; 8 bases are a match to TRBD2. CDR3 length: 16 amino acids. Germline CDR1 reads SQVTM; CDR2 reads ANQGSEA. V was pared by 7 bases and J by 3 bases, with 17 bases of the junction left unmatched.